The source of this T cell receptor beta chain is a study of blood T cell repertoires in COVID-19. Libraries were prepared by immunoSEQ multiplex PCR; TCRdb keeps only in-frame clonotypes and omits some of them. Among about 65,000 clones listed, under 95% were seen once. Trimming pared 6 bases from V and 4 bases from J, leaving 15 bases between. The CDR3 runs 14 residues. Germline V CDR1 and CDR2: ENHRY, SYGVKD. This clonotype was obtained from a man between 60 and 70 years old with acute or convalescent COVID-19. Sequenced input: peripheral blood. The V call is TRBV10-3, the J call TRBJ1-2; D is perhaps TRBD1 (5 bases). The CDR3 DNA reads TGTGCCATCAGCGGGACTGAGAGGCCCTATGGCTACACCTTC. Translated: CAISGTERPYGYTF.